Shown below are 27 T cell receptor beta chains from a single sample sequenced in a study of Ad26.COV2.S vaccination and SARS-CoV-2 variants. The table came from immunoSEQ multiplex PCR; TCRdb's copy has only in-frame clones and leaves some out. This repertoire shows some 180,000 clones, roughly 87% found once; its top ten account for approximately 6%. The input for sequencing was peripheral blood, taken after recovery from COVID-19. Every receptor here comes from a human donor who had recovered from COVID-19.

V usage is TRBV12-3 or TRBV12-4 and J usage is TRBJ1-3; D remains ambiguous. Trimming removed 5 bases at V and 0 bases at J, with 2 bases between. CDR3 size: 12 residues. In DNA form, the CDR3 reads TGTGCCAGCAGTATCTCTGGAAACACCATATATTTT. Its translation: CASSISGNTIYF.

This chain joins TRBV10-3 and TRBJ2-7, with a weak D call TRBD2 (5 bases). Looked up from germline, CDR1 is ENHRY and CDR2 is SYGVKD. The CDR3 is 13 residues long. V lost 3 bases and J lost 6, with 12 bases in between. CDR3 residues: CAISDIGRGEQYF. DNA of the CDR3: TGTGCCATCAGTGATATTGGACGGGGCGAGCAGTACTTC.

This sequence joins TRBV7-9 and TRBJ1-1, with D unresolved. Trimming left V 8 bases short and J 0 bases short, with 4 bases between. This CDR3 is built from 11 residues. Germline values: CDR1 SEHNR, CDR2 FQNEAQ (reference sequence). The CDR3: CASAMNTEAFF. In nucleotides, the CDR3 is TGTGCCAGCGCCATGAACACTGAAGCTTTCTTT. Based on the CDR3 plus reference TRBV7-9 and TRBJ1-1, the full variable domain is DTGVSQNPRHKITKRGQNVTFRCDPISEHNRLYWYRQTLGQGPEFLTYFQNEAQLEKSRLLSDRFSAERPKGSFSTLEIQRTEQGDSAMYLCASAMNTEAFFGQGTRLTVV.

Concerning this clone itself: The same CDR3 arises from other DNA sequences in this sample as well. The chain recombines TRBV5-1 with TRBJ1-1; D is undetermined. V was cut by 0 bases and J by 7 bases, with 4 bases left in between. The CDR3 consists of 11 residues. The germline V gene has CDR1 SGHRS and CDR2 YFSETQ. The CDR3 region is CASSLGGEAFF. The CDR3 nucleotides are TGCGCCAGCAGCTTGGGTGGTGAAGCTTTCTTT.

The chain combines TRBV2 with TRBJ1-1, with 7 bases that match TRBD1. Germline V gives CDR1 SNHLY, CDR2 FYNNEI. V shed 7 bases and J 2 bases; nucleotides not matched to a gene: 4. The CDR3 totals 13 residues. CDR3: CASKRDSNTEAFF. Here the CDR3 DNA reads TGTGCCAGCAAGCGGGACAGTAACACTGAAGCTTTCTTT.

The CDR3 sequence is CASSISAGWAAQETQYF. The CDR3, as DNA: TGTGCCAGTAGTATATCAGCGGGGTGGGCAGCTCAAGAGACCCAGTACTTC. This rearrangement joins TRBV19 to TRBJ2-5; 7 positions match TRBD2. CDR1 and CDR2 from the germline V gene are LNHDA and SQIVND (reference sequence). Trimming took 2 bases from V and 2 from J; bases not matched to a gene: 11. The CDR3 consists of 17 residues.

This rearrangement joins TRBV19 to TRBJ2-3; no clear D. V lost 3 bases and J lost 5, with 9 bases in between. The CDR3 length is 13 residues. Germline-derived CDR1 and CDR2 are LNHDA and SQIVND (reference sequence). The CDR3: CASSMVAGDTQYF. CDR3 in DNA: TGTGCCAGTAGTATGGTGGCCGGAGATACGCAGTATTTT.

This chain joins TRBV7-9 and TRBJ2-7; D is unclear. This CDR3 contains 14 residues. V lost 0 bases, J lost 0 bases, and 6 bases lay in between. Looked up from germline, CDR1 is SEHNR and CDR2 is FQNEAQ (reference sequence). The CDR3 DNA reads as TGTGCCAGCAGCTTAGCAGGTAGCTCCTACGAGCAGTACTTC. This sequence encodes CASSLAGSSYEQYF.

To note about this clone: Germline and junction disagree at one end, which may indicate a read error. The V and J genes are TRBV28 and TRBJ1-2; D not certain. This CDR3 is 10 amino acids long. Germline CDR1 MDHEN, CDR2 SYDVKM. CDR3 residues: CASSNNGYTF. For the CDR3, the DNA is TGTGCCAGCAGTAACAATGGCTACACCTTC.

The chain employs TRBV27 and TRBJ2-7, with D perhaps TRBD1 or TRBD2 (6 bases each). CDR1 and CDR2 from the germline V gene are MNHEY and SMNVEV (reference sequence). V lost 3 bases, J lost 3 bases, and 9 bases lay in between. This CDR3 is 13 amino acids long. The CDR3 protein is CASSFGGGYEQYF. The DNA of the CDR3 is TGTGCCAGCAGTTTTGGAGGGGGCTACGAGCAGTACTTC.

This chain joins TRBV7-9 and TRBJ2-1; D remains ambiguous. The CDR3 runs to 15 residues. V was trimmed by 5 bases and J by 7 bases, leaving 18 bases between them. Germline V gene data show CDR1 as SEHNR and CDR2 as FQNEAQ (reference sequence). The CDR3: CASSPPLKQSNEQFF. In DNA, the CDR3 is TGTGCCAGCAGCCCTCCCTTGAAACAGTCAAATGAGCAGTTCTTC.

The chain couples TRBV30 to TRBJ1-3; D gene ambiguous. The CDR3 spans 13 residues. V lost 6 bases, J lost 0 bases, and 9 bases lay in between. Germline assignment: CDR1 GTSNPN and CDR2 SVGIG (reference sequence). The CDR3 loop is CACRANSGNTIYF. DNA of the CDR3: TGTGCCTGCCGGGCCAACTCTGGAAACACCATATATTTT.

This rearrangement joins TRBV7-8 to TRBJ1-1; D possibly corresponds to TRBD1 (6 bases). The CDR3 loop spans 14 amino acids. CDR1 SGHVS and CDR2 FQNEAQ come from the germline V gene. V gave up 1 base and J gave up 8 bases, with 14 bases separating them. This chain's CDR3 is CASSLEWYGTEAFF. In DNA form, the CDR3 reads TGTGCCAGCAGCTTAGAGTGGTATGGGACAGAAGCTTTCTTT. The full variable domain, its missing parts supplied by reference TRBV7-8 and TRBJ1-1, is GAGVSQSPRYKVAKRGQDVALRCDPISGHVSLFWYQQALGQGPEFLTYFQNEAQLDKSGLPSDRFFAERPEGSVSTLKIQRTQQEDSAVYLCASSLEWYGTEAFFGQGTRLTVV.

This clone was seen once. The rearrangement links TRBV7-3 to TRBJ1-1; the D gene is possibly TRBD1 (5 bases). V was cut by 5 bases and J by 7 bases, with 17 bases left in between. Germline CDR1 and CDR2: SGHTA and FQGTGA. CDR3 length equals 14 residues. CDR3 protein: CASSLFHGDGEAFF. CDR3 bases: TGTGCCAGCAGCCTTTTCCACGGGGACGGTGAAGCTTTCTTT.

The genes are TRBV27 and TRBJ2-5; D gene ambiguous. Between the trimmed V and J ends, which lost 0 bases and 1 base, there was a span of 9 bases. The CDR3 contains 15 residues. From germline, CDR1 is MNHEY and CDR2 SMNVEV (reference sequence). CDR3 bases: TGTGCCAGCAGTTTATCCAGCTACTCCCAAGAGACCCAGTACTTC. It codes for CASSLSSYSQETQYF.

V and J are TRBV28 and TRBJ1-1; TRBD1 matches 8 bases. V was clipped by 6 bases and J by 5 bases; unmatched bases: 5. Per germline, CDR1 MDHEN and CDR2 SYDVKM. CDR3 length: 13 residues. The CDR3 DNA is TGTGCCAGCAGGAACAGGGGGATAACTGAAGCTTTCTTT. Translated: CASRNRGITEAFF.

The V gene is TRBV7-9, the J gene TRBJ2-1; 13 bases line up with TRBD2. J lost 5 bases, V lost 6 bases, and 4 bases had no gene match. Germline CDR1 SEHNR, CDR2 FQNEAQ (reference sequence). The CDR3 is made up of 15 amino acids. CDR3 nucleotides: TGTGCCAGCAGATCAGGACTAGCGGGAGACAATGAGCAGTTCTTC. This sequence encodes CASRSGLAGDNEQFF.

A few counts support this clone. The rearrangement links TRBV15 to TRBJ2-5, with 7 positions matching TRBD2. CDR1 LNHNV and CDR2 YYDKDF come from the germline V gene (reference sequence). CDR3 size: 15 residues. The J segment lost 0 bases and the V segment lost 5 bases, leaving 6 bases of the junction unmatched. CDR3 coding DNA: TGTGCCACCAGCCCGGGACTAACGTACCAAGAGACCCAGTACTTC. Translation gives CATSPGLTYQETQYF.

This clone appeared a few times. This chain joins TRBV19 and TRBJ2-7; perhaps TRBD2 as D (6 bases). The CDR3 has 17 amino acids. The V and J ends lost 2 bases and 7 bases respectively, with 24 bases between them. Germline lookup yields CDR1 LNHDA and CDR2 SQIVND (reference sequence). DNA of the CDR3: TGTGCCAGTAGTATACCCCGAGGCGGAGGGCCTTGGGGGGAGCAGTACTTC. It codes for CASSIPRGGGPWGEQYF.

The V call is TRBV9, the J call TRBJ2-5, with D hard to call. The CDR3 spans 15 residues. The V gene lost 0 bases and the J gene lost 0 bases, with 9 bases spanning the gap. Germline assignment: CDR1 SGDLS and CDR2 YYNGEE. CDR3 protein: CASSVGRLNQETQYF. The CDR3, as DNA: TGTGCCAGCAGCGTAGGTCGACTGAACCAAGAGACCCAGTACTTC.

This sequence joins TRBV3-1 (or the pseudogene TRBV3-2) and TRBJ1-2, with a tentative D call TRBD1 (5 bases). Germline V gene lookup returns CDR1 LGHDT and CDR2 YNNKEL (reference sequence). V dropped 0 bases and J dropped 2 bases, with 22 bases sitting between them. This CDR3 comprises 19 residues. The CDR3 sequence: CASSQDAIFVGDGNYGYTF. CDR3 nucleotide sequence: TGTGCCAGCAGCCAAGACGCCATCTTCGTTGGGGACGGGAACTATGGCTACACCTTC.

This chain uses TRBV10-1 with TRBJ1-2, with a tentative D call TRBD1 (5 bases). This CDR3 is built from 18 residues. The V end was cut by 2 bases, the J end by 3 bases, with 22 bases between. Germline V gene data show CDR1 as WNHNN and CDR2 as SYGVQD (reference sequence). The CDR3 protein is CASSERGEGAPWYYGYTF. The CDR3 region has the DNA TGCGCCAGCAGTGAGAGAGGGGAAGGGGCTCCTTGGTACTATGGCTACACCTTC.

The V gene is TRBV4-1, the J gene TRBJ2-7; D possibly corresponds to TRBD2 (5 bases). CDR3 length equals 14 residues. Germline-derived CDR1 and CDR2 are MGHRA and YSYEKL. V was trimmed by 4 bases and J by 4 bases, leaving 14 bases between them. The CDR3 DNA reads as TGCGCCAGCAGCCTGATCGGACTGGAATACGAGCAGTACTTC. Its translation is CASSLIGLEYEQYF.

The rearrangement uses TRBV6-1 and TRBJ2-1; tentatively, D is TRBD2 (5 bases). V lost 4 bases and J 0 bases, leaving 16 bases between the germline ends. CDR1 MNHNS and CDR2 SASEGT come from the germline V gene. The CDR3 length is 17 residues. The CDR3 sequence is CASSANGEPNSYNEQFF. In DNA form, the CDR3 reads TGTGCCAGCAGTGCTAATGGGGAGCCGAACTCCTACAATGAGCAGTTCTTC.

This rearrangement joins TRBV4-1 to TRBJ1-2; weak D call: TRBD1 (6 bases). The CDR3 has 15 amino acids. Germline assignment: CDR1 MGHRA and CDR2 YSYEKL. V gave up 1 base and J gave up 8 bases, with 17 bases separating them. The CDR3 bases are TGCGCCAGCAGCCAAGGGGCCCAGGGGAGCATGGGCTACACCTTC. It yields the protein CASSQGAQGSMGYTF.

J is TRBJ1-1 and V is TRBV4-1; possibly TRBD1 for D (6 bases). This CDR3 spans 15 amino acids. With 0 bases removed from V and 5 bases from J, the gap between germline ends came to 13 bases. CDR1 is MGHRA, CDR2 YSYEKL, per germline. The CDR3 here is CASSQDIRGGTEAFF. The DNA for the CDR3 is TGCGCCAGCAGCCAAGATATCCGAGGGGGAACTGAAGCTTTCTTT.

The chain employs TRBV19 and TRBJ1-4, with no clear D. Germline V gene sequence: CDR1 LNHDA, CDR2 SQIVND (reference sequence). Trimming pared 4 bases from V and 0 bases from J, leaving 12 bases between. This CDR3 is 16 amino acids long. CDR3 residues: CASSSNGFATNEKLFF. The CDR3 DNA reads TGTGCCAGTAGTAGCAACGGGTTTGCAACTAATGAAAAACTGTTTTTT.